A single sample is the source of the 23 T cell receptor beta chains below, sequenced in a study of blood T cells in healthy people across ages. A second 7 to 11 cycle PCR used barcoded and J-beta primers. TCRdb itself ran the 5' RACE reads through MiXCR, one entry per CDR3 protein. The sample lists over 700,000 distinct CDR3 sequences, about 48% occurring once. The specimen was blood. Source of these receptors: a man older than 75 in good health.

Ten or more counts support this clonotype. The chain carries TRBV7-2 and TRBJ2-1, with 8 bases identical to TRBD2. The V gene end was trimmed by 1 base and the J gene end by 2 bases; junction bases not matched to a gene: 1. CDR3 length equals 15 residues. CDR1 and CDR2 (germline): SGHTA, FQGNSA. CDR3: CASSLDSGTYNEQFF. In DNA form, the CDR3 reads TGTGCCAGCAGCTTAGATAGCGGGACCTACAATGAGCAGTTCTTC. The full variable domain, in which reference TRBV7-2 and TRBJ2-1 provide the parts outside the CDR3, is GAGVSQSPSNKVTEKGKDVELRCDPISGHTALYWYRQSLGQGLEFLIYFQGNSAPDKSGLPSDRFSAERTGGSVSTLTIQRTQQEDSAVYLCASSLDSGTYNEQFFGPGTRLTVL.

This clonotype was seen only once. V is TRBV4-2 and J is TRBJ1-2; a weak D match, TRBD1 (5 bases). The CDR3 is 15 amino acids. CDR1 and CDR2 (germline): LGHNA, YNFKEQ. The V end was cut by 0 bases, the J end by 4 bases, with 12 bases between. The CDR3 bases are TGTGCCAGCAGCCAAGATAGGGCAGGGCGCTATGGCTACACCTTC. This encodes CASSQDRAGRYGYTF.

This rearrangement joins TRBV20-1 to TRBJ1-1; D unclear. Germline-derived CDR1 and CDR2 are DFQATT and SNEGSKA (reference sequence). Trimming pared 4 bases from V and 2 bases from J, leaving 14 bases between. The CDR3 loop spans 14 amino acids. CDR3 coding DNA: TGCAGTGCTAAGCAGGAACAACTAAACACTGAAGCTTTCTTT. Translated, it gives CSAKQEQLNTEAFF.

This clonotype was seen a few times. The J gene is TRBJ2-4, the V gene TRBV5-1; tentative D call: TRBD2 (5 bases). The CDR3 is made up of 14 amino acids. The germline gives CDR1 SGHRS, CDR2 YFSETQ. V was pared by 0 bases and J by 7 bases, with 11 bases between. The CDR3 sequence: CASSLGTTGNIQYF. The CDR3 bases are TGCGCCAGCAGCTTGGGCACCACGGGGAACATTCAGTACTTC.

In this sample, this clonotype turned up a few times. The V call is TRBV15, the J call TRBJ2-6; TRBD2 aligns across 7 bases. Germline lookup yields CDR1 LNHNV and CDR2 YYDKDF (reference sequence). With 7 bases clipped from V and 0 bases from J, the junction kept 3 bases outside the gene matches. The CDR3 is 15 residues long. CDR3 DNA: TGTGCCACCAACCCGGGGGGCTCTGGGGCCAACGTCCTGACTTTC. It translates to CATNPGGSGANVLTF.

V and J are TRBV7-9 and TRBJ2-4, with 7 positions matching TRBD2. The last part of the DNA fits TRBJ2-7 better; the J call may be wrong. Germline values: CDR1 SEHNR, CDR2 FQNEAQ (reference sequence). CDR3 length equals 11 residues. DNA of the CDR3: TGTGCCAGCAGGCGGGAGTTCGAGCAGTACTTC. Residues: CASRREFEQYF.

A few counts support this clonotype. V usage is TRBV12-5 and J usage is TRBJ1-6; D may be TRBD1 (6 bases). Deletions cut 6 bases from V and 7 bases from J, with 13 bases between. Looked up from germline, CDR1 is LGHNT and CDR2 is FRNRAP. The CDR3 sequence is 14 residues long. The CDR3 is CASGSGEQNSPLHF. DNA for the CDR3: TGTGCTAGTGGATCAGGGGAACAGAATTCACCCCTCCACTTT.

In this sample, this clonotype turned up a few times. The chain has TRBV28 and TRBJ1-1, with TRBD1 matching 7 bases. J was trimmed by 5 bases and V by 6 bases; bases with no gene match: 12. This CDR3 has 15 amino acids. The germline CDR1 and CDR2 sequences are MDHEN and SYDVKM. The CDR3 DNA reads TGTGCCAGCAGACGGAGGGGGCGAGATTTTACTGAAGCTTTCTTT. Translated: CASRRRGRDFTEAFF.

This clonotype has just a few counts. This chain connects TRBV4-1 to TRBJ2-3, with 15 nucleotides matching TRBD2. Germline V gene lookup returns CDR1 MGHRA and CDR2 YSYEKL. CDR3 length: 19 amino acids. V dropped 4 bases and J dropped 14; count of bases not matched to a gene: 22. The CDR3 DNA follows: TGCGCCAGCAGCCGAACAGTGGGACTAGCGGGAGGACTCGGAAGATACGCGTATTTT. It encodes CASSRTVGLAGGLGRYAYF.

V is TRBV9 and J is TRBJ2-5; 14 positions match TRBD2. The J call is doubtful: the DNA matches TRBJ2-7 better. This CDR3 is built from 16 residues. CDR1 is SGDLS and CDR2 is YYNGEE in the germline V gene. The CDR3 region has the DNA TGTGCCAGCAGCGTCGGGACTAGCGGGAGTATCTACGAGCAGTACTTC. Encoded protein: CASSVGTSGSIYEQYF.

The V and J genes are TRBV18 and TRBJ2-3; D is possibly TRBD2 (6 bases). CDR3 length equals 19 residues. Deletions cut 2 bases from V and 0 bases from J, with 21 bases between. CDR1 KGHSH and CDR2 LQKENI come from the germline V gene. CDR3 protein: CASSPGDRSSGPSTDTQYF. The CDR3 DNA sequence: TGTGCCAGCTCACCAGGGGATCGGAGTAGCGGTCCGAGCACAGATACGCAGTATTTT.

The rearrangement links TRBV10-3 to TRBJ2-1; 11 positions match TRBD2. This CDR3 has 16 amino acids. V was clipped by 3 bases and J by 10 bases; unmatched bases: 11. From germline, CDR1 is ENHRY and CDR2 SYGVKD. The CDR3 region is CAISDYGTSGLSEQFF. Here the CDR3 DNA reads TGTGCCATCAGTGACTATGGGACTAGCGGTTTGTCCGAGCAGTTCTTC.

This clonotype was detected only a few times. V and J are TRBV20-1 and TRBJ2-1; D is ambiguous. Looked up from germline, CDR1 is DFQATT and CDR2 is SNEGSKA (reference sequence). The CDR3 consists of 14 residues. Trimming took off 5 bases at V and 8 bases at J, with 19 bases between the two ends. The CDR3 spells CSAQSPPRRDEQFF. CDR3 DNA sequence: TGCAGTGCTCAGAGTCCCCCACGTAGGGATGAGCAGTTCTTC.

This clonotype came up a few times. The V call is TRBV12-5, the J call TRBJ2-1, with D uncertain. Trimming took 4 bases from V and 0 from J, leaving 13 bases between them. CDR1 and CDR2 from the germline V gene are LGHNT and FRNRAP. CDR3 length: 16 residues. CDR3 protein: CASGSNSLRSYNEQFF. CDR3 nucleotides: TGTGCTAGTGGTTCCAACTCTTTACGCTCCTACAATGAGCAGTTCTTC.

This clonotype was seen repeatedly, ten times or more. This chain joins TRBV4-1 and TRBJ1-1; D remains ambiguous. CDR1 MGHRA and CDR2 YSYEKL come from the germline V gene. The CDR3 is 14 amino acids. Trimming pared 6 bases from V and 2 bases from J, leaving 13 bases between. CDR3 DNA sequence: TGCGCCAGCAGTCAGAGGGCGGTCAACACTGAAGCTTTCTTT. Residues: CASSQRAVNTEAFF.

The chain combines TRBV6-1 with TRBJ2-3, with TRBD2 matching over 7 bases. J was trimmed by 14 bases and V by 1 base; bases with no gene match: 21. The germline gives CDR1 MNHNS, CDR2 SASEGT. This CDR3 is built from 17 residues. The CDR3 sequence is CASSEVPLATMHRYAYF. The CDR3 nucleotides read TGTGCCAGCAGTGAAGTCCCACTAGCGACAATGCACAGATACGCGTATTTT.

This chain uses TRBV3-1 with TRBJ2-1, with D possibly TRBD2 on 5 matching bases. The CDR3 length is 11 residues. Per the germline V gene, CDR1 is LGHDT and CDR2 is YNNKEL (reference sequence). Trimming cost V 1 base and J 12 bases, with 7 bases left between them. The CDR3, as DNA: TGTGCCAGCAGCCAAGCCAGCGGGCAGTTCTTC. Residues: CASSQASGQFF.

The chain is built from TRBV9 and TRBJ2-1; no clear D gene. CDR3 length equals 12 residues. Germline V lookup: CDR1 SGDLS, CDR2 YYNGEE. The V end lost 0 bases, the J end lost 9 bases, and 7 bases lay between the germline ends. Written as DNA, the CDR3 is TGTGCCAGCAGCGTAGTACCGGGTGAGCAGTTCTTC. It encodes CASSVVPGEQFF.

This chain links TRBV12-3 or TRBV12-4 with TRBJ2-5, with 7 positions matching TRBD1. The DNA end lines up better with TRBJ2-7; the J call may be wrong. This CDR3 has 14 amino acids. The CDR3 sequence is CASSLGQYPYEQYF. In DNA, the CDR3 is TGTGCCAGCAGTCTGGGACAGTACCCCTACGAGCAGTACTTC.

This clonotype was recorded a few times. This chain uses TRBV12-3 or TRBV12-4 with TRBJ2-7, with 8 bases identical to TRBD2. The V and J ends lost 6 bases and 0 bases, in that order; junction bases with no gene match: 7. The CDR3 is made up of 15 amino acids. CDR3 loop: CASSPGGAVSYEQYF. CDR3 coding DNA: TGTGCCAGCAGCCCCGGGGGGGCGGTCTCCTACGAGCAGTACTTC.

CDR3: CASSVLGTENSPLHF. The CDR3 DNA follows: TGTGCCAGCAGTGTCTTGGGGACAGAAAATTCACCCCTCCACTTT. The chain links TRBV2 to TRBJ1-6; 7 nucleotides align to TRBD1. Germline CDR1 SNHLY, CDR2 FYNNEI. This CDR3 contains 15 residues. V shed 4 bases and J 7 bases; nucleotides not matched to a gene: 7. Full variable domain (rest looked up from reference TRBV2 and TRBJ1-6): EPEVTQTPSHQVTQMGQEVILRCVPISNHLYFYWYRQILGQKVEFLVSFYNNEISEKSEIFDDQFSVERPDGSNFTLKIRSTKLEDSAMYFCASSVLGTENSPLHFGNGTRLTVT.

In DNA, the CDR3 is TGCAGCGTTGAGGGGGACGAATACGCGTATTTT. Its protein is CSVEGDEYAYF. V and J are TRBV29-1 and TRBJ2-3; TRBD1 or TRBD2 may be the D gene (5 bases each). CDR3 length equals 11 residues. The germline V and J ends were trimmed by 3 bases and 14 bases, with 15 bases remaining between them. Germline V CDR1 and CDR2: SQVTM, ANQGSEA.

This chain uses TRBV7-2 with TRBJ2-6, with D uncertain. Germline V gene sequence: CDR1 SGHTA, CDR2 FQGNSA. Trimming stripped 5 bases from V and 4 bases from J, with 9 bases between. The CDR3 has 14 residues. CDR3 sequence: CASSAEVGANVLTF. For the CDR3, the DNA is TGTGCCAGCAGCGCAGAGGTGGGGGCCAACGTCCTGACTTTC.